Detailed here is one TCR beta chain. The entry originates in a study of OX40 agonist ivuxolimab in advanced cancers. The CDR3 has 14 residues. V lost 1 base to trimming and J lost 5 bases, with 6 bases between them. Germline assignment: CDR1 SEHNR and CDR2 FQNEAQ (reference sequence). Data came from immunoSEQ multiplex PCR; TCRdb stores just in-frame clones and leaves some out. This table has 70,000 to 90,000 clones, about 86% appearing once. The source was CD4+ or CD8+ T cells sorted from blood, collected in a trial of the OX40 agonist ivuxolimab. The genes are TRBV7-9 and TRBJ1-6; D ambiguous. This receptor was obtained from an adult with an advanced solid tumor such as melanoma, head and neck, liver or kidney cancer. The CDR3 coding sequence is TGTGCCAGCAGCTTAGTAGCGGATAATTCACCCCTCCACTTT. It encodes CASSLVADNSPLHF.